The 21 T cell receptor beta chains below were found in one sample sequenced in a study of cytomegalovirus exposure and HLA in healthy donors (dated by TCRdb to the late 2010s). Receptor libraries were prepared by the immunoSEQ multiplex PCR assay. For the multiplex PCR, a mixture combining 60 forward primers for TCR Vbeta segments and 13 reverse primers for TCR Jbeta segments was used. Drawn from immuneACCESS, this table holds only the in-frame rearrangements with V and J called that TCRdb kept. Clones are partly lost; checked studies trace under half to an unresolved V gene and leave the rest unexplained. The sample records fewer than 150,000 clones, roughly 73% of which are singletons. The biggest ten clones account for approximately 15% of the sample. Material: PBMCs. These receptors came from a human donor in good health.

In DNA, the CDR3 is TGTGCCAGCAGCACCCCGCGGGTCGGGTGGGAGACCCAGTACTTC. Residues: CASSTPRVGWETQYF. The chain has TRBV7-8 and TRBJ2-5, with a possible D match to TRBD2 (5 bases). V lost 5 bases and J 5 bases, leaving 18 bases between the germline ends. The CDR3 contains 15 residues. CDR1 is SGHVS, CDR2 FQNEAQ, per germline.

The chain recombines TRBV5-6 with TRBJ1-2, with TRBD1 matching over 8 bases. Losses at the gene ends were 0 bases for V and 8 bases for J; bases not matched to a gene: 6. The CDR3 covers 14 residues. Germline V gene data show CDR1 as SGHDT and CDR2 as YYEEEE. CDR3: CASSLGGQGVGYTF. The CDR3 DNA follows: TGTGCCAGCAGCTTGGGAGGACAGGGTGTGGGCTACACCTTC.

This chain connects TRBV11-3 to TRBJ2-1, with 9 bases lining up with TRBD2. The trim removed 4 bases at V and 3 bases at J, leaving 10 bases unmatched. CDR1 and CDR2 (germline): SGHNT, YENEEA. This CDR3 has 17 residues. This chain's CDR3 is CASSSFYSGSDYNEQFF. Here the CDR3 DNA reads TGTGCCAGCAGCTCCTTTTATAGCGGGAGCGACTACAATGAGCAGTTCTTC.

The V and J genes are TRBV30 and TRBJ1-1, with no clear D. V lost 3 bases, J lost 0 bases, and 8 bases lay in between. CDR1 and CDR2 (germline): GTSNPN, SVGIG (reference sequence). The CDR3 has 13 residues. The CDR3 protein is CAWSKQLNTEAFF. The CDR3 DNA sequence: TGTGCCTGGAGCAAACAGCTGAACACTGAAGCTTTCTTT.

This chain links TRBV5-1 with TRBJ2-2; TRBD1 aligns across 9 bases. Germline assignment: CDR1 SGHRS and CDR2 YFSETQ. The CDR3 consists of 15 residues. The J segment lost 2 bases and the V segment lost 2 bases, leaving 1 base of the junction unmatched. The CDR3 nucleotides are TGCGCCAGCAGCTTTACAGGGGGCAACACCGGGGAGCTGTTTTTT. Protein: CASSFTGGNTGELFF. The whole variable domain, filled in from reference TRBV5-1 and TRBJ2-2, reads KAGVTQTPRYLIKTRGQQVTLSCSPISGHRSVSWYQQTPGQGLQFLFEYFSETQRNKGNFPGRFSGRQFSNSRSEMNVSTLELGDSALYLCASSFTGGNTGELFFGEGSRLTVL.

V and J are TRBV9 and TRBJ1-3, with 7 bases lining up with TRBD1. Germline trimming cut 2 bases from V and 2 bases from J; bases unmatched to any gene: 4. In germline, CDR1 is SGDLS, CDR2 YYNGEE. The CDR3 extends over 15 amino acids. The CDR3 loop reads CASSVGQSPGNTIYF. The CDR3 nucleotides read TGTGCCAGCAGCGTGGGACAGAGCCCTGGAAACACCATATATTTT.

This chain links TRBV7-8 with TRBJ1-1; TRBD1 aligns across 7 bases. V lost 5 bases and J lost 1; bases outside the gene matches: 7. The germline CDR1 and CDR2 sequences are SGHVS and FQNEAQ. The CDR3 sequence is 15 residues long. The CDR3 region has the DNA TGTGCCAGCAGCACGGACAGGCTGGGGAACACTGAAGCTTTCTTT. Its protein is CASSTDRLGNTEAFF.

The chain has TRBV6-6 and TRBJ1-3; 7 nucleotides align to TRBD1. Trimming cost V 6 bases and J 0 bases; bases outside gene matches: 5. The CDR3 loop spans 15 amino acids. Per the germline V gene, CDR1 is MNHNY and CDR2 is SVGAGI (reference sequence). The chain's CDR3 is CASSFDRASGNTIYF. The CDR3 bases are TGTGCCAGCAGCTTTGACAGGGCCTCTGGAAACACCATATATTTT.

As concerns this clone: One end of the junction fails to match germline, which may point to a read error. The chain couples TRBV7-7 to TRBJ2-5; 8 bases match TRBD1. The CDR3 contains 15 residues. CDR1 and CDR2 from the germline V gene are SSHAT and FNYEAQ (reference sequence). The CDR3: CASSLGDRNQETQYF. The CDR3 region has the DNA TGTGCTAGCAGCTTAGGGGACAGGAACCAAGAGACCCAGTACTTC.

This chain uses TRBV13 with TRBJ2-5; D possibly corresponds to TRBD1 (5 bases). The CDR3 contains 16 residues. V lost 0 bases and J lost 5, with 16 bases in between. Germline V lookup: CDR1 PRHDT, CDR2 FYEKMQ (reference sequence). The DNA of the CDR3 is TGTGCCAGCAGCTTAGGGGGGCTGGGGAACGGGGAGACCCAGTACTTC. Translating gives CASSLGGLGNGETQYF.

V is TRBV2 and J is TRBJ2-4; D may be TRBD2 (5 bases). The CDR3 extends over 14 amino acids. The germline gives CDR1 SNHLY, CDR2 FYNNEI. V dropped 3 bases and J dropped 3 bases, with 9 bases sitting between them. The DNA of the CDR3 is TGTGCCAGCAGTGAGGCCGGACTCAAAAACATTCAGTACTTC. Protein product: CASSEAGLKNIQYF.

The chain uses TRBV5-4 and TRBJ2-4; D possibly corresponds to TRBD1 (7 bases). The CDR3 runs to 15 residues. Trimming shortened V by 0 bases and J by 9 bases, and 16 bases separated the two germline ends. Per germline, CDR1 SGHNT and CDR2 YYREEE (reference sequence). This chain's CDR3 is CASSLDRGGGSIQYF. For the CDR3, the DNA is TGTGCCAGCAGCTTGGACAGGGGAGGAGGGAGCATTCAGTACTTC.

The genes are TRBV18 and TRBJ2-7; 8 nucleotides line up with TRBD1. V was pared by 5 bases and J by 1 base, with 4 bases of the junction left unmatched. Germline V gene lookup returns CDR1 KGHSH and CDR2 LQKENI. The length of the CDR3 is 14 residues. The CDR3 loop reads CASSGRTGSYEQYF. The CDR3, as DNA: TGTGCCAGCTCAGGCAGGACAGGGTCCTACGAGCAGTACTTC.

This rearrangement joins TRBV6-5 to TRBJ2-5; no reliable D call. In germline, CDR1 is MNHEY, CDR2 SVGAGI. This CDR3 region has 16 residues. Trimming took off 2 bases at V and 5 bases at J, with 18 bases between the two ends. The CDR3 DNA sequence: TGTGCCAGCAGTTACCGTTATGGCAGTGGTACGGAGACCCAGTACTTC. The encoded protein is CASSYRYGSGTETQYF.

This clone was recorded a few times. This chain joins TRBV19 and TRBJ2-6; D possibly corresponds to TRBD2 (7 bases). The CDR3 sequence is 17 residues long. Germline V gene data show CDR1 as LNHDA and CDR2 as SQIVND (reference sequence). The V end was cut by 3 bases, the J end by 3 bases, with 15 bases between. The CDR3 loop reads CASSIRGGVGGANVLTF. DNA for the CDR3: TGTGCCAGTAGTATTCGAGGGGGGGTCGGTGGGGCCAACGTCCTGACTTTC.

V and J are TRBV7-8 and TRBJ2-2, with 12 bases identical to TRBD2. The CDR3 totals 17 residues. Germline V gives CDR1 SGHVS, CDR2 FQNEAQ. Unmatched junction bases numbered 6, after V lost 4 bases and J lost 3 bases. CDR3 coding DNA: TGTGCCAGCAGCTCAAACCTAGCGGGGGGGTACACCGGGGAGCTGTTTTTT. This gives the protein CASSSNLAGGYTGELFF. Based on the CDR3 plus reference TRBV7-8 and TRBJ2-2, the full variable domain is GAGVSQSPRYKVAKRGQDVALRCDPISGHVSLFWYQQALGQGPEFLTYFQNEAQLDKSGLPSDRFFAERPEGSVSTLKIQRTQQEDSAVYLCASSSNLAGGYTGELFFGEGSRLTVL.

The chain combines TRBV30 with TRBJ1-2, with 12 bases matching TRBD1. This CDR3 contains 15 residues. Germline CDR1 is GTSNPN and CDR2 is SVGIG (reference sequence). V lost 2 bases to trimming and J lost 4 bases; unmatched junction nucleotides: 5. The CDR3 reads CAWSWRDRGLYGYTF. The CDR3 DNA follows: TGTGCCTGGAGTTGGCGGGACAGGGGGCTCTATGGCTACACCTTC.

The rearrangement uses TRBV7-9 and TRBJ2-3, with D perhaps TRBD1 (6 bases). Germline assignment: CDR1 SEHNR and CDR2 FQNEAQ (reference sequence). Trimming took 1 base from V and 6 from J, leaving 8 bases between them. There are 13 residues in the CDR3. The DNA for the CDR3 is TGTGCCAGCAGCTTAGACAGGGCCGATACGCAGTATTTT. Its translation is CASSLDRADTQYF.

In the case of this clone: One junction end does not reproduce the germline sequence, and a read error may be involved. The J gene is TRBJ2-7, the V gene TRBV6-4; 7 bases line up with TRBD2. The CDR3 length is 11 residues. Germline V lookup: CDR1 MRHNA, CDR2 SNTAGT. CDR3: CASNDPTSRWF. CDR3 nucleotide sequence: TGTGCCAGCAACGACCCGACTAGCAGGTGGTTT.

V usage is TRBV9 and J usage is TRBJ1-4, with 9 positions matching TRBD1. V shed 2 bases and J 0 bases; nucleotides not matched to a gene: 2. Germline lookup yields CDR1 SGDLS and CDR2 YYNGEE. The CDR3 spans 16 residues. The CDR3 loop reads CASSVTGGATNEKLFF. DNA for the CDR3: TGTGCCAGCAGCGTTACAGGGGGCGCAACTAATGAAAAACTGTTTTTT. Filled out from reference TRBV9 and TRBJ1-4, the complete variable domain reads DSGVTQTPKHLITATGQRVTLRCSPRSGDLSVYWYQQSLDQGLQFLIQYYNGEERAKGNILERFSAQQFPDLHSELNLSSLELGDSALYFCASSVTGGATNEKLFFGSGTQLSVL.

The V gene is TRBV28, the J gene TRBJ1-5; maybe TRBD1 (6 bases). The V end was cut by 4 bases, the J end by 6 bases, with 7 bases between. CDR3 length equals 12 residues. Germline V CDR1 and CDR2: MDHEN, SYDVKM. This chain's CDR3 is CASSSGVQPQHF. The CDR3 DNA sequence: TGTGCCAGCAGTTCAGGGGTTCAGCCCCAGCATTTT.